This T cell receptor beta chain was captured by sequencing in a study of T-cell reconstitution after alpha-beta-depleted transplantation in children. Whole-study results and caveats: Several hundred expanded graft clones reportedly were the source of alpha-beta T cells about two months after transplant. Elevated TCRbeta diversity at day 60 was traced, in some patients, to surviving recipient T cells and thymic progenitors. Most T-cell counts and diversity one year after the transplant came from T cells that were newly produced.

Germline V lookup: CDR1 DFQATT, CDR2 SNEGSKA (reference sequence). The J segment lost 14 bases and the V segment lost 0 bases, leaving 3 bases of the junction unmatched. CDR3 size: 11 residues. Preparing the TCRbeta library involved the use of unique molecular identifiers. One entry per CDR3 protein results from TCRdb running MiXCR on the PCR reads. In the table there are about 300,000 distinct CDR3 sequences, roughly a tenth of which are singletons. This clonotype showed up just a few times. What it binds is not known. The sequence was obtained from a boy younger than two with acute myeloid leukemia, due to receive a stem cell transplant. The chain has TRBV20-1 and TRBJ1-4; TRBD1 aligns across 7 bases. The source material was PBMCs, sampled before TCRalphabeta/CD19-depleted stem cell transplant. The CDR3 loop is CSARDRDSLFF. The CDR3 coding sequence is TGCAGTGCTAGAGACAGGGACAGCCTGTTTTTT.